The clone carrying this TCR beta chain was seen only a few times. As yet, its antigen is unknown. A multiplex PCR was run with 60 Vbeta primers and 13 Jbeta primers. The data were produced by immunoSEQ multiplex PCR, yet TCRdb's version contains in-frame clones alone and is incomplete. The sample holds over 120,000 clones, roughly 9.8% seen once. The data are from a study of cytomegalovirus exposure and HLA in healthy donors. General observations from the study: Association with HLA alleles at 0.05 false discovery rate was found for around 15,000 TCR beta sequences in a later analysis. Researchers reportedly found TCR beta sequences accurately predicted most subjects' HLA-A and HLA-B alleles. Previous analysis showed most TCR beta V segments were productive about 87% or about 30% of the time. Evidence from a later analysis indicated that most CMV-associated TCR beta chains looked HLA-restricted.

The receptor was isolated from a man aged 50 to 60 in good health and CMV-seronegative. Sample: PBMCs.

This CDR3 reads CASSYLRGTEAFF. The CDR3 DNA is TGTGCCAGCAGTTACCTCAGGGGGACTGAAGCTTTCTTT. The chain uses TRBV6-5 and TRBJ1-1; 7 nucleotides align to TRBD1. This CDR3 spans 13 amino acids. Germline values: CDR1 MNHEY, CDR2 SVGAGI. With 2 bases clipped from V and 5 bases from J, the junction kept 2 bases outside the gene matches.